The clone carrying this T cell receptor (beta chain) was detected many times. Germline CDR1 reads MNHEY; CDR2 reads SVGAGI. V was cut by 2 bases and J by 0 bases, with 15 bases left in between. The CDR3 runs 17 residues. TCRdb fed the RT-PCR reads into MiXCR, producing one record per CDR3 protein. The data hold more than 550,000 distinct CDR3 sequences, with about 14% observed a single time. V is TRBV6-5 and J is TRBJ2-3, with D possibly TRBD2 on 6 matching bases. Sequencing was carried out using memory CD4+ T cells from blood. This TCR derives from a female donor in good health, serving as a healthy control. CDR3 in amino acids: CASSYTPRAGSTDTQYF. The CDR3 DNA reads as TGTGCCAGCAGTTACACCCCGAGGGCGGGAAGCACAGATACGCAGTATTTT.